This is a list of T cell receptor beta chains from one sample in a study of T cell repertoires in cytomegalovirus infection. One entry per CDR3 protein results from TCRdb running MiXCR on the reads. Of about 830,000 distinct CDR3 sequences detected, about 31% appear once; the ten largest clones hold around 12%. Their antigen targets remain unknown. Sequencing used cultured CD8+ T cells from PBMCs, obtained from culture after CMV antigen stimulation. The receptor set was obtained from a human donor in good health (CMV status not recorded). Some clones in this sample may be carry-over from other donors' samples. Each CDR3 is given with its conserved first and last residue. The order of the fields is J gene, V gene, clone size, D gene, CDR3 DNA, CDR3 protein. A D gene is named only where the DNA matches it firmly. Clone size is given for some rows only: seen once, a few or many times, or a class if the clone is expanded.

J gene: TRBJ2-1
V gene: TRBV24-1
clone size: once
D gene: NA
CDR3 DNA: TGTGCCACCAGTGATGAAGGTGAGCAGTTCTTC
CDR3 protein: CATSDEGEQFF

J gene: TRBJ2-1
V gene: TRBV18
clone size: NA
D gene: NA
CDR3 DNA: TGTGCCAGCTCACCCAAGCAGGGTGCCTACAATGAGCAGTTCTTC
CDR3 protein: CASSPKQGAYNEQFF

J gene: TRBJ1-5
V gene: TRBV19
clone size: NA
D gene: TRBD1
CDR3 DNA: TGTGCCAGTAGGGACAGGGGAGTTCAGCCCCAGCATTTT
CDR3 protein: CASRDRGVQPQHF

J gene: TRBJ2-3
V gene: TRBV5-1
clone size: NA
D gene: TRBD2
CDR3 DNA: TGCGCCAGCAGCTCGGGACTAGCGGGGGTTCCGACAGATACGCAGTATTTT
CDR3 protein: CASSSGLAGVPTDTQYF

J gene: TRBJ2-5
V gene: TRBV7-6
clone size: few
D gene: TRBD1
CDR3 DNA: TGTGCCAGCAGCCCATCGGGCGAAGATGGGACAGGGCGTGAGACCCAGTACTTC
CDR3 protein: CASSPSGEDGTGRETQYF

J gene: TRBJ2-1
V gene: TRBV12-3/TRBV12-4
clone size: many
D gene: TRBD2
CDR3 DNA: TGTGCCAGCAGTTTTGGGAGGGTCGAGCAGTTCTTC
CDR3 protein: CASSFGRVEQFF

J gene: TRBJ1-1
V gene: TRBV4-2
clone size: few
D gene: NA
CDR3 DNA: TGTGCCAGCGGACCCCTAGCCGGGGGAACTGAAGCTTTCTTT
CDR3 protein: CASGPLAGGTEAFF

J gene: TRBJ1-5
V gene: TRBV12-3/TRBV12-4
clone size: few
D gene: TRBD1
CDR3 DNA: TGTGCCAGCAGGTCGGGACAGGGGGCGAAATGGCCCCAGCATTTT
CDR3 protein: CASRSGQGAKWPQHF

J gene: TRBJ2-7
V gene: TRBV4-1
clone size: few
D gene: TRBD1
CDR3 DNA: TGCGCCAGCAGCCAGGGGGGACAGGACGAGCAGTACTTC
CDR3 protein: CASSQGGQDEQYF

J gene: TRBJ2-1
V gene: TRBV12-3/TRBV12-4
clone size: many
D gene: NA
CDR3 DNA: TGTGCCAGCACTAGGGGCTACAATGAGCAGTTCTTC
CDR3 protein: CASTRGYNEQFF

J gene: TRBJ1-1
V gene: TRBV7-6
clone size: few
D gene: TRBD1
CDR3 DNA: TGTGCCAGCAGCAGCACAGGGGGCGCGGGCACTGAAGCTTTCTTT
CDR3 protein: CASSSTGGAGTEAFF

J gene: TRBJ2-7
V gene: TRBV14
clone size: few
D gene: TRBD1
CDR3 DNA: TGTGCCAGCAGCCAAGATGTAACAGGGGTTGGCAACGAGCAGTACTTC
CDR3 protein: CASSQDVTGVGNEQYF

J gene: TRBJ2-1
V gene: TRBV6-2/TRBV6-3
clone size: NA
D gene: TRBD2
CDR3 DNA: TGTGCCAGCAGTGGCAGGACTAGCGGGGGTTACGCCAATGAGCAGTTCTTC
CDR3 protein: CASSGRTSGGYANEQFF

J gene: TRBJ1-2
V gene: TRBV5-6
clone size: few
D gene: NA
CDR3 DNA: TGTGCCAGCAGCTTGCGGACACACACTAACTATGGCTACACCTTC
CDR3 protein: CASSLRTHTNYGYTF

J gene: TRBJ1-2
V gene: TRBV6-8
clone size: NA
D gene: NA
CDR3 DNA: TGTGCCAGCAGTTACTCGGCGGGAGCTTACTATGGCTACACCTTC
CDR3 protein: CASSYSAGAYYGYTF

J gene: TRBJ2-3
V gene: TRBV9
clone size: NA
D gene: TRBD2
CDR3 DNA: TGTACCAGCAGCGTCCTTGGGACGGGGGGGCCCGGAGATACGCAGTATTTT
CDR3 protein: CTSSVLGTGGPGDTQYF

J gene: TRBJ1-2
V gene: TRBV14
clone size: few
D gene: NA
CDR3 DNA: TGTGCCAGCAGCCAAGTTGAGCACCCGAACATTCTTAACTATGGCTACACCTTC
CDR3 protein: CASSQVEHPNILNYGYTF

J gene: TRBJ2-3
V gene: TRBV7-6
clone size: few
D gene: NA
CDR3 DNA: TGTGCCAGCAGGCTTATTTACGGGGGCTCACATACGCAGTATTTT
CDR3 protein: CASRLIYGGSHTQYF

J gene: TRBJ2-2
V gene: TRBV19
clone size: NA
D gene: NA
CDR3 DNA: TGTGCCAGTAGGACGGACTACACCGGGGAGCTGTTTTTT
CDR3 protein: CASRTDYTGELFF

J gene: TRBJ2-1
V gene: TRBV19
clone size: NA
D gene: NA
CDR3 DNA: TGTGCCAGTAGCATTGTGGGAAATGAGCAGTTCTTC
CDR3 protein: CASSIVGNEQFF

J gene: TRBJ1-5
V gene: TRBV7-9
clone size: many
D gene: TRBD1
CDR3 DNA: TGTGCCAGCAGCTCGACAGGGAGTAATCAGCCCCAGCATTTT
CDR3 protein: CASSSTGSNQPQHF

J gene: TRBJ2-5
V gene: TRBV6-1
clone size: NA
D gene: NA
CDR3 DNA: TGTGTCAGCAGTGAAGCGACGGGGGGCCTCCAAGAGACCGAGTACTTC
CDR3 protein: CVSSEATGGLQETEYF

J gene: TRBJ1-2
V gene: TRBV7-2
clone size: many
D gene: NA
CDR3 DNA: TGTGCCAGCAGCTTAGCGCGACGGAGATACTATGGCTACACCTTC
CDR3 protein: CASSLARRRYYGYTF

J gene: TRBJ2-1
V gene: TRBV7-6
clone size: few
D gene: NA
CDR3 DNA: TGTGCCAGCAGCTTTGGAGAGGTTGAGCAGTTCTTC
CDR3 protein: CASSFGEVEQFF

J gene: TRBJ2-5
V gene: TRBV7-9
clone size: NA
D gene: NA
CDR3 DNA: TGTGCCAGCAAAAATCCGCTTGGAGAGACCCAGTACTTC
CDR3 protein: CASKNPLGETQYF

J gene: TRBJ2-5
V gene: TRBV2
clone size: NA
D gene: NA
CDR3 DNA: TGTGCCAGCCAGGGGCGGGGGACCCAGTACTTC
CDR3 protein: CASQGRGTQYF

J gene: TRBJ1-2
V gene: TRBV7-9
clone size: few
D gene: TRBD1
CDR3 DNA: TGTGCCAGCAGCTATCCTGAGGGACAGGGGGCTGGTGGCTACACCTTC
CDR3 protein: CASSYPEGQGAGGYTF

J gene: TRBJ2-5
V gene: TRBV4-3
clone size: NA
D gene: NA
CDR3 DNA: TGCGCCAGCAGCCAAGAAAGGCCCCCTGAGGAGACCCAGTACTTC
CDR3 protein: CASSQERPPEETQYF

J gene: TRBJ2-3
V gene: TRBV5-1
clone size: NA
D gene: NA
CDR3 DNA: TGCGCCAGCAGCTTGGTTACCAGCACAGATACGCAGTATTTT
CDR3 protein: CASSLVTSTDTQYF

J gene: TRBJ1-1
V gene: TRBV6-2/TRBV6-3
clone size: few
D gene: TRBD1
CDR3 DNA: TGTGCCAGCAGTTACCTAGGACAGGGCACTGAAGCTTTCTTT
CDR3 protein: CASSYLGQGTEAFF

J gene: TRBJ1-2
V gene: TRBV7-8
clone size: NA
D gene: NA
CDR3 DNA: TGTGCCAGCAGCTTGGTTTCCGCGACCTGGGATGTTTCTAACTATGGCTACACCTTC
CDR3 protein: CASSLVSATWDVSNYGYTF

J gene: TRBJ1-1
V gene: TRBV4-1
clone size: NA
D gene: NA
CDR3 DNA: TGCGCCAGCAGCAACTCACCGGGAAGGGGGAACACTGAAGCTTTCTTT
CDR3 protein: CASSNSPGRGNTEAFF

J gene: TRBJ2-3
V gene: TRBV12-3/TRBV12-4
clone size: many
D gene: NA
CDR3 DNA: TGTGCCAGCAGTTTAATTCCAGGGACCCGGGTAAATACGCAGTATTTT
CDR3 protein: CASSLIPGTRVNTQYF

J gene: TRBJ2-1
V gene: TRBV20-1
clone size: NA
D gene: NA
CDR3 DNA: TGCAGTGCTAGAGAAGAAGAAGGGTTTGGCAGCAATGAGCAGTTCTTC
CDR3 protein: CSAREEEGFGSNEQFF

J gene: TRBJ2-5
V gene: TRBV5-5
clone size: NA
D gene: TRBD2
CDR3 DNA: TGTGCCAGCAGCTTTCGCGGGGGGGTTCAAGAGACCCAGTACTTC
CDR3 protein: CASSFRGGVQETQYF

J gene: TRBJ1-2
V gene: TRBV6-2/TRBV6-3
clone size: few
D gene: NA
CDR3 DNA: TGTGCCAGCAGGAAGACGGTGGGACACCACCGCGGATATGGCTACACCTTC
CDR3 protein: CASRKTVGHHRGYGYTF

J gene: TRBJ1-1
V gene: TRBV6-1
clone size: NA
D gene: NA
CDR3 DNA: TGTGCCAACAGTGAACCCGACGGGCGCACTGAAGCTTTCTTT
CDR3 protein: CANSEPDGRTEAFF

J gene: TRBJ2-5
V gene: TRBV5-4
clone size: NA
D gene: NA
CDR3 DNA: TGTGCCAGCAGCCCGGAATTAAATGCGGGGAAGACCCAGTACTTC
CDR3 protein: CASSPELNAGKTQYF

J gene: TRBJ2-5
V gene: TRBV7-8
clone size: many
D gene: NA
CDR3 DNA: TGTGCCAGCAGCTCAGGTCCCTCAACGGAGACCCAGTACTTC
CDR3 protein: CASSSGPSTETQYF

J gene: TRBJ2-2
V gene: TRBV27
clone size: few
D gene: NA
CDR3 DNA: TGTGCCAGCAGTTCCCTTACGAACACCGGGGAGCTGTTTTTT
CDR3 protein: CASSSLTNTGELFF